These 21 T cell receptor beta chains share one sample of origin, sequenced in a study of cytomegalovirus exposure and HLA in healthy donors. 60 Vbeta and 13 Jbeta primers were used in PCR. Here immunoSEQ multiplex PCR was the method, and the copy in TCRdb shows in-frame clones only, minus some. The sample lists about 140,000 clones, approximately 80% seen once, with over 2% in the top ten. The material sequenced was PBMCs. The receptors come from a woman between 18 and 29 years old in good health and CMV-seropositive.

V gene TRBV5-1 combines with J gene TRBJ1-3, with 9 positions matching TRBD1. CDR1 is SGHRS, CDR2 YFSETQ, per germline. The CDR3 runs to 16 residues. J was trimmed by 2 bases and V by 0 bases; bases with no gene match: 3. This CDR3 reads CASSLGGTGPGNTIYF. The CDR3 nucleotides are TGCGCCAGCAGCTTGGGAGGGACAGGGCCTGGAAACACCATATATTTT.

The rearrangement joins TRBV11-3 to TRBJ2-7, with 8 bases aligning to TRBD1. V shed 4 bases and J 7 bases; nucleotides not matched to a gene: 12. The V gene's germline CDR1 is SGHNT and CDR2 YENEEA. The CDR3 length is 15 residues. The CDR3 protein is CASSCRTGWSREQYF. CDR3 coding DNA: TGTGCCAGCAGCTGCAGGACAGGGTGGAGCCGGGAGCAGTACTTC.

In this sample, this clone turned up a few times. This chain joins TRBV18 and TRBJ2-1; TRBD2 aligns across 7 bases. The V gene's germline CDR1 is KGHSH and CDR2 LQKENI. V trimming: 1 base; J trimming: 0 bases; junction bases outside the gene matches: 12. This CDR3 has 19 residues. For the CDR3, the DNA is TGTGCCAGCTCACCACGACGGGGGGAACCACAGTACTCCTACAATGAGCAGTTCTTC. Encoded protein: CASSPRRGEPQYSYNEQFF.

The chain links TRBV6-1 to TRBJ2-3, with TRBD2 matching 9 bases. Per germline, CDR1 MNHNS and CDR2 SASEGT. The CDR3 covers 17 residues. The ends lost 2 bases at V and 2 bases at J; junction bases unmatched: 8. The CDR3 sequence: CASSETSGGGATDTQYF. CDR3 nucleotides: TGTGCCAGCAGTGAAACATCTGGCGGGGGGGCCACAGATACGCAGTATTTT.

The chain carries TRBV7-9 and TRBJ2-1, with TRBD2 as a possible D gene (7 bases). CDR1 SEHNR and CDR2 FQNEAQ come from the germline V gene (reference sequence). The CDR3 runs to 14 residues. Deletions cut 10 bases from V and 8 bases from J, with 21 bases between. In DNA, the CDR3 is TGTGCCATCAGGGTGTCAAGGGGGGGCTATGAGCAGTTCTTC. Translation: CAIRVSRGGYEQFF.

The chain combines TRBV5-6 with TRBJ1-1, with D uncertain. Trimming cost V 2 bases and J 0 bases, with 11 bases left between them. The CDR3 totals 15 residues. CDR1 and CDR2 (germline): SGHDT, YYEEEE. The CDR3 region is CASSLSGGLNTEAFF. The CDR3 DNA reads as TGTGCCAGCAGCTTAAGTGGAGGCCTGAACACTGAAGCTTTCTTT.

The table lists this clone with a count of one. This chain joins TRBV6-5 and TRBJ2-7; no firm D call. V was cut by 5 bases and J by 5 bases, with 16 bases left in between. This CDR3 is built from 14 residues. The germline V gene encodes CDR1 MNHEY and CDR2 SVGAGI. The CDR3 sequence is CASSTVAALHEQYF. The CDR3 coding sequence is TGTGCCAGCAGTACCGTAGCTGCGTTGCACGAGCAGTACTTC.

The CDR3 loop is CASSYFLGAPNSPLHF. The DNA of the CDR3 is TGTGCCAGCAGTTACTTCCTTGGGGCCCCTAATTCACCCCTCCACTTT. V and J are TRBV6-5 and TRBJ1-6; a possible D gene is TRBD1 (5 bases). The CDR3 is made up of 16 amino acids. The V end lost 1 base, the J end lost 6 bases, and 13 bases lay between the germline ends. CDR1 and CDR2 from the germline V gene are MNHEY and SVGAGI.

This clone was seen more than once but under ten times. J is TRBJ1-2 and V is TRBV4-3; D perhaps matches TRBD1 (6 bases). V was shortened by 0 bases and J by 4 bases, with 9 bases between the two germline ends. This CDR3 has 14 amino acids. Germline V gene data show CDR1 as LGHNA and CDR2 as YSLEER. CDR3: CASSQDTGPYGYTF. As DNA, the CDR3 is TGCGCCAGCAGCCAAGATACAGGGCCCTATGGCTACACCTTC.

The V and J genes are TRBV5-4 and TRBJ2-7; TRBD1 is a possible D gene (6 bases). Germline V lookup: CDR1 SGHNT, CDR2 YYREEE (reference sequence). Trimming cost V 4 bases and J 2 bases, with 16 bases left between them. There are 15 residues in the CDR3. In DNA form, the CDR3 reads TGTGCCAGCAGCCCTCCAGGGGCACGAACCTACGAGCAGTACTTC. Residues: CASSPPGARTYEQYF. Based on the CDR3 plus reference TRBV5-4 and TRBJ2-7, the full variable domain is ETGVTQSPTHLIKTRGQQVTLRCSSQSGHNTVSWYQQALGQGPQFIFQYYREEENGRGNFPPRFSGLQFPNYSSELNVNALELDDSALYLCASSPPGARTYEQYFGPGTRLTVT.

V is TRBV5-4 and J is TRBJ1-2; the D gene is possibly TRBD1 (6 bases). Germline CDR1 reads SGHNT; CDR2 reads YYREEE (reference sequence). The CDR3 is 16 amino acids. V shed 0 bases and J shed 4 bases, with 16 bases lying between them. CDR3 region: CASSLGTQGSGYGYTF. For the CDR3, the DNA is TGTGCCAGCAGCTTGGGCACACAGGGATCGGGCTATGGCTACACCTTC.

The V and J genes are TRBV7-2 and TRBJ2-1, with TRBD2 identical over 8 bases. The CDR3 spans 17 residues. The germline gives CDR1 SGHTA, CDR2 FQGNSA. J was trimmed by 0 bases and V by 6 bases; bases with no gene match: 10. The CDR3 loop is CASSSRSGTPSYNEQFF. The CDR3 coding sequence is TGTGCCAGCAGTTCGCGTAGCGGGACCCCCTCCTACAATGAGCAGTTCTTC.

This clone was counted between two and nine times. Here the CDR3 DNA reads TGTGCCAGCAGTAATACAGGGTTACTGTTTTTT. Its protein product is CASSNTGLLFF. This chain links TRBV25-1 with TRBJ1-4, with D perhaps TRBD1 (6 bases). V shed 5 bases and J shed 13 bases, with 11 bases lying between them. The V gene's germline CDR1 is MGHDK and CDR2 SYGVNS. The CDR3 consists of 11 residues. The full variable domain, in which reference TRBV25-1 and TRBJ1-4 provide the parts outside the CDR3, is EADIYQTPRYLVIGTGKKITLECSQTMGHDKMYWYQQDPGMELHLIHYSYGVNSTEKGDLSSESTVSRIRTEHFPLTLESARPSHTSQYLCASSNTGLLFFGSGTQLSVL.

V and J are TRBV5-4 and TRBJ2-3; 12 bases agree with TRBD2. The V gene's germline CDR1 is SGHNT and CDR2 YYREEE (reference sequence). The junction had 10 bases not matched to a gene; V was cut back by 4 bases and J by 4 bases. The CDR3 extends over 17 amino acids. The CDR3 here is CASSIGKTSGGADTQYF. The DNA of the CDR3 is TGTGCCAGCAGCATTGGCAAGACTAGCGGGGGAGCAGATACGCAGTATTTT.

The chain uses TRBV2 and TRBJ2-5, with a possible D match to TRBD2 (5 bases). Germline V gene sequence: CDR1 SNHLY, CDR2 FYNNEI. CDR3 length equals 12 residues. Trimming took 7 bases from V and 3 from J, leaving 9 bases between them. DNA of the CDR3: TGTGCCAGCAATCAGAGGGAAGAGACCCAGTACTTC. Encoded protein: CASNQREETQYF. The full variable domain, with the rest looked up from reference TRBV2 and TRBJ2-5, is EPEVTQTPSHQVTQMGQEVILRCVPISNHLYFYWYRQILGQKVEFLVSFYNNEISEKSEIFDDQFSVERPDGSNFTLKIRSTKLEDSAMYFCASNQREETQYFGPGTRLLVL.

The chain recombines TRBV7-8 with TRBJ1-1, with 9 bases lining up with TRBD1. V trimming: 5 bases; J trimming: 3 bases; junction bases outside the gene matches: 13. From germline, CDR1 is SGHVS and CDR2 FQNEAQ. The CDR3 runs to 17 residues. The CDR3 protein is CASSQWTGAERDTEAFF. CDR3 DNA: TGTGCCAGCAGCCAATGGACAGGGGCCGAACGGGACACTGAAGCTTTCTTT.

The count of this clone is one. The chain uses TRBV15 and TRBJ1-6; 9 bases fit TRBD1. CDR3 size: 17 residues. Germline CDR1 is LNHNV and CDR2 is YYDKDF (reference sequence). V lost 5 bases to trimming and J lost 9 bases; unmatched junction nucleotides: 14. This chain's CDR3 is CATSFGTAGTGFSPLHF. CDR3 coding DNA: TGTGCCACCAGCTTTGGTACAGCCGGGACAGGGTTTTCACCCCTCCACTTT.

The chain is built from TRBV6-1 and TRBJ1-6; 8 nucleotides match TRBD1. From germline, CDR1 is MNHNS and CDR2 SASEGT. V lost 6 bases and J lost 6; bases outside the gene matches: 4. CDR3 length: 14 residues. The CDR3 coding sequence is TGTGCCAGCAGAGTGACAGGGGTTAATTCACCCCTCCACTTT. Residues: CASRVTGVNSPLHF.

CDR3 in amino acids: CASSAEQGGYCGYTF. CDR3 in DNA: TGTGCCAGCAGCGCGGAACAGGGGGGATACTGTGGCTACACCTTC. The chain links TRBV2 to TRBJ1-2, with 8 nucleotides matching TRBD1. The germline V gene encodes CDR1 SNHLY and CDR2 FYNNEI. The CDR3 consists of 15 residues. Germline trimming cut 6 bases from V and 7 bases from J; bases unmatched to any gene: 13.

The chain uses TRBV10-2 and TRBJ2-7, with 8 bases fitting TRBD1. Germline loops: CDR1 WSHSY, CDR2 SAAADI. The CDR3 sequence is 15 residues long. V dropped 6 bases and J dropped 0; count of bases not matched to a gene: 7. CDR3 region: CASSLRDRSSYEQYF. Here the CDR3 DNA reads TGCGCCAGCAGCCTCCGGGACAGGAGCTCCTACGAGCAGTACTTC.

This clone has more than one count but fewer than ten. The chain links TRBV2 to TRBJ2-7; D may be TRBD1 (6 bases). V dropped 6 bases and J dropped 4 bases, with 13 bases sitting between them. CDR3 length equals 13 residues. The germline V gene encodes CDR1 SNHLY and CDR2 FYNNEI. This CDR3 is CASSAGTHYEQYF. The CDR3 region has the DNA TGTGCCAGCAGCGCCGGGACACATTACGAGCAGTACTTC.